This T cell receptor (beta chain) was found in a study of shared T cell receptors in the human thymus. Measured with immunoSEQ multiplex PCR; TCRdb has only the in-frame clones, and not every one. There are some 700,000 clones in the sample; 70% to 90% occur only once, and under 0.012% lies in the top ten. The CDR3 is 15 amino acids. V lost 5 bases and J lost 0, with 13 bases in between. Germline CDR1 is LNHDA and CDR2 is SQIVND (reference sequence). This sample was also put to use in a study of human thymus T cells.

V and J are TRBV19 and TRBJ1-1; D unresolved. Sequenced: thymocytes. The receptor was derived from a girl under three years old with a congenital heart defect. CDR3 sequence: CASSLAAALNTEAFF. DNA for the CDR3: TGTGCCAGTAGTCTGGCTGCGGCCTTGAACACTGAAGCTTTCTTT.